The 5 T cell receptor beta chains in this list originate from one sample, sequenced in a study of blood T cell repertoires in COVID-19. The repertoire was sequenced with immunoSEQ multiplex PCR; TCRdb's copy has only in-frame clones and lacks some. The repertoire holds approximately 300,000 clones, approximately 91% seen once, with around 4.2% in the top ten. Sequenced input: PBMCs or T cells enriched from blood (not recorded which). These TCRs come from a woman aged 25 to 45 who had been exposed to COVID-19.

The rearrangement joins TRBV3-1 (or the pseudogene TRBV3-2) to TRBJ1-3; 11 nucleotides line up with TRBD1. There are 15 residues in the CDR3. V shed 2 bases, J shed 11 bases, and the junction held 8 bases outside the gene matches. The germline gives CDR1 LGHDT, CDR2 YNNKEL (reference sequence). CDR3 sequence reads: CASSQYSGQGESIYF. For the CDR3, the DNA is TGTGCCAGCAGCCAATACTCGGGACAGGGGGAATCCATATATTTT.

The CDR3: CASSESRGGFHGYTF. CDR3 DNA: TGTGCCAGCAGTGAATCTCGAGGGGGATTCCATGGCTACACCTTC. V gene TRBV2 combines with J gene TRBJ1-2, with D possibly being TRBD1 (6 bases). The CDR3 sequence is 15 residues long. The germline V and J ends were trimmed by 2 bases and 6 bases, with 16 bases remaining between them. The germline CDR1 and CDR2 sequences are SNHLY and FYNNEI. Filled out from reference TRBV2 and TRBJ1-2, the complete variable domain reads EPEVTQTPSHQVTQMGQEVILRCVPISNHLYFYWYRQILGQKVEFLVSFYNNEISEKSEIFDDQFSVERPDGSNFTLKIRSTKLEDSAMYFCASSESRGGFHGYTFGSGTRLTVV.

The V gene is TRBV7-6, the J gene TRBJ2-5; D remains unclear. This CDR3 comprises 15 residues. Germline CDR1 and CDR2: SGHVS and FNYEAQ. Trimming stripped 0 bases from V and 5 bases from J, with 13 bases between. The DNA of the CDR3 is TGTGCCAGCAGCTTAGCGGTGTGGAGAAGGGAGACCCAGTACTTC. Amino acid sequence: CASSLAVWRRETQYF.

This rearrangement joins TRBV21-1 to TRBJ1-3; the D call of TRBD1 is as the table states it, not checked on the DNA. TRBV21-1 is tagged as a pseudogene. This CDR3 region has 18 residues. The CDR3 reads CASGSPEWSGRSGNTIYF. DNA of the CDR3: TGTGCCAGCGGATCTCCAGAGTGGTCAGGGCGCTCTGGAAACACCATATATTTT.

This sequence joins TRBV4-2 and TRBJ2-7; possible D gene TRBD1, 5 bases. The V and J ends lost 5 bases and 4 bases respectively, with 15 bases between them. In germline, CDR1 is LGHNA, CDR2 YNFKEQ. The CDR3 is 14 residues long. The CDR3 loop reads CASSATGPGYEQYF. The CDR3 DNA follows: TGTGCCAGCAGCGCAACGGGTCCAGGGTACGAGCAGTACTTC.